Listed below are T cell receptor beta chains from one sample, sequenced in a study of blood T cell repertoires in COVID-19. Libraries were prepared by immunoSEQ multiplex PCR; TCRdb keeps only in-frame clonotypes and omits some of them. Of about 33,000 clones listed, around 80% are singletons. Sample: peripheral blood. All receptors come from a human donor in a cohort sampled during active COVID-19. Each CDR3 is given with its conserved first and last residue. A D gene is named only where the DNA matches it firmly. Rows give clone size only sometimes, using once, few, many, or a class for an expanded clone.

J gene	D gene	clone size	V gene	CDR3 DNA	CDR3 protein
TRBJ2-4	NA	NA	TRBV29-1	TGCAGCGTTGAGGCGCTGGGCAGGGTCAAAAACATTCAGTACTTC	CSVEALGRVKNIQYF
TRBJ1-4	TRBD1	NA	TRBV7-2	TGTGCCAGCAGCCCACGCAGGGGGGCCAATGAAAAACTGTTTTTT	CASSPRRGANEKLFF
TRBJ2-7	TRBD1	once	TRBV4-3	TGCGCCAGCAGCCAAGGGACAGGGAGCTCCTACGAGCAGTACTTC	CASSQGTGSSYEQYF
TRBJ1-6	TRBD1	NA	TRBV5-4	TGTGCCAGCAGCACGTACAGGGGAGATTCACCCCTCCACTTT	CASSTYRGDSPLHF
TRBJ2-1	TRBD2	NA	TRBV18	TGTGCCAGCTCACTGCTAGCGGGGGGATTTGGGGAGCAGTTCTTC	CASSLLAGGFGEQFF
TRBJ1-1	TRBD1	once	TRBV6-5	TGTGCCAGCAGACCCCCGGGACAGGGGGCGGGTGAAGCTTTCTTT	CASRPPGQGAGEAFF
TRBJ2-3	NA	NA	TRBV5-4	TGTGCCAGCAGCTTCTGGAAGGGGCTGGTGGGCACAGATACGCAGTATTTT	CASSFWKGLVGTDTQYF
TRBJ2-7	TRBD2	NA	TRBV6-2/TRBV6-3	TGTGCCAGCAGTCACCCCAGCGGGGGTATACACGAGCAGTACTTC	CASSHPSGGIHEQYF
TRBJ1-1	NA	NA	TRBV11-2	TGTGCCAGCAGCTTAGCCAGACAGGCGAACACTGAAGCTTTCTTT	CASSLARQANTEAFF
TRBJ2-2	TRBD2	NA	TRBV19	TGTGCCAGTACTCCCGAGGCTAGCGGGGGGACCGGGGAGCTGTTTTTT	CASTPEASGGTGELFF
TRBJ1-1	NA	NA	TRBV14	TGTGCCAGCAGCCAAGAATGGGGCCCAGTTTACACTGAAGCTTTCTTT	CASSQEWGPVYTEAFF
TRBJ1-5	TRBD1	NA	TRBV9	TGTGCCAGCGGGACAGTCCATGGGGGCAATCAGCCCCAGCATTTT	CASGTVHGGNQPQHF
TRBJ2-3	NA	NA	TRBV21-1	TGTGCCAGCAGGAGCCGACAGTGCACAGATACGCAGTATTTT	CASRSRQCTDTQYF
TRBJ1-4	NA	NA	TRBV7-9	TGTGCCAGCAGCTTAAACGCGGATGAAAAACTGTTTTTT	CASSLNADEKLFF
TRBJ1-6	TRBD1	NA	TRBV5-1	TGCGCCAGCAGCCCCCGGACAGGGAATAATTCACCCCTCCACTTT	CASSPRTGNNSPLHF
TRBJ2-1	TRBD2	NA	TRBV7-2	TGTGCCAGCAGTCGGACTAGCGGAGATTACAATGAGCAGTTCTTC	CASSRTSGDYNEQFF
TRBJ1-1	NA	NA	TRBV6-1	TGTGCCAGCAGTGAATTAGAGATCGGCACTGAAGCTTTCTTT	CASSELEIGTEAFF
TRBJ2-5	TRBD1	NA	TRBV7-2	TGTGCCAGCAAGTTGACAGGGGCCGGTGGAGAGACCCAGTACTTC	CASKLTGAGGETQYF
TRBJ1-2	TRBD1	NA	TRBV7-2	TGTGCCAGCACCCGGGACAGCGTCCCCTATGGCTACACCTTC	CASTRDSVPYGYTF
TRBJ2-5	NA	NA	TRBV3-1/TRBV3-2	TGTGCCAGCAGCCAAGTACAGGGCCTCCAAGAGACCCAGTACTTC	CASSQVQGLQETQYF
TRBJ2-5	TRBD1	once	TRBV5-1	TGCGCCAGCAGCCCGGACAGGGGGCAGGAGGAGACCCAGTACTTC	CASSPDRGQEETQYF
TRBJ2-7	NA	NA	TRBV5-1	TGCGCCAGCAGCCCCTCAGGGGGAGGCGACGAGCAGTACTTC	CASSPSGGGDEQYF
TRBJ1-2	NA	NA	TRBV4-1	TGCGCCAGCAGCCCAATGTTAGATCCCCGACAGCGTCACTATGGCTACACCTTC	CASSPMLDPRQRHYGYTF
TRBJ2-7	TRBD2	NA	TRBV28	TGTGCCAGCAGCCCTGGCGGGGGGACCTACGAGCAGTACTTC	CASSPGGGTYEQYF
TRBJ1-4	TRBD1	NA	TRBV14	TGTGCCAGCAGCCAGGAACAGGGGGCCGGTGAAAAACTGTTTTTT	CASSQEQGAGEKLFF
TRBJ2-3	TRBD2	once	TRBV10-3	TGTGCCACCGGGGGACTAGCGCAAGGAGATACGCAGTATTTT	CATGGLAQGDTQYF
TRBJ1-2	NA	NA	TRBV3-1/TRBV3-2	TGTGCCAGCAGCCAAGATCAAGCAGGGTACTATGGCTACACCTTC	CASSQDQAGYYGYTF
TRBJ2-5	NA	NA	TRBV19	TGTGCCAGTAGTGGACCCGGGAGCGGGGAGACCCAGTACTTC	CASSGPGSGETQYF
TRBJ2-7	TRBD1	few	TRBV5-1	TGCGCCAGCAGTTCGGACAGGTCTTACGAGCAGTACTTC	CASSSDRSYEQYF
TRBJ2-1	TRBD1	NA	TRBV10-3	TGTGCCATCAGAGGGGATCAGGGGGACAATGAGCAGTTCTTC	CAIRGDQGDNEQFF
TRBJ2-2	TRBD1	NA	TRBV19	TGTGCCAGTAGTTTGCAGGGGGTAGGCACCGGGGAGCTGTTTTTT	CASSLQGVGTGELFF
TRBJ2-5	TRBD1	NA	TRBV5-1	TGCGCCAGCAGCGACGGGGGACAGGCGTACCAAGAGACCCAGTACTTC	CASSDGGQAYQETQYF
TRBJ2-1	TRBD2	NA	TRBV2	TGTGCCAGCAGTGTGGTAGCGGGGGGTCCATACAATGAGCAGTTCTTC	CASSVVAGGPYNEQFF
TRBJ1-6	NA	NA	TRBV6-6	TGTGCCAGCAGACCCCCGGGGGGTCAGACACCCCTCCACTTT	CASRPPGGQTPLHF
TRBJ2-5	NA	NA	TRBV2	TGTGCCAGCAGTGTTGGGGGCAGCATGGAGACCCAGTACTTC	CASSVGGSMETQYF
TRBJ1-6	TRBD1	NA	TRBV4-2	TGTGCCAGCAGCCCAACAGGGGCGGCCTCCTATAATTCACCCCTCCACTTT	CASSPTGAASYNSPLHF